The clone carrying this T cell receptor (beta chain) was counted ten times or more. Its cognate antigen is unknown. Samples underwent the assay at deep level. Replicate PCRs run on sorted subsets employed 200 to 250 ng DNA, tens of thousands of T cell genomes. Profiling relied on immunoSEQ multiplex PCR, and the TCRdb table lists in-frame clones only, not all of them. The profile shows about 1 million clones, more than 65% of them singletons. This sample was included in a study of shared clonotypes between healthy human individuals. Study-wide context: Aged 18 to 49, the donors were two women and a few men. Study-level results: Relative to their counterparts shared across all four donors, non-shared clonotypes exhibited diminished generation probabilities.

CDR1 and CDR2 (germline): GTSNPN, SVGIG (reference sequence). The CDR3 runs 12 residues. The germline V and J ends were trimmed by 4 bases and 2 bases, with 6 bases remaining between them. The sequence derives from a man younger than 35 in good health. Source material: memory CD4+ T cells sorted from blood. Subset denoted: CD45RA-negative fraction. The chain employs TRBV30 and TRBJ1-3, with D maybe TRBD1 (5 bases). CDR3 protein: CAWTGPGNTIYF. The DNA for the CDR3 is TGTGCCTGGACAGGGCCTGGAAACACCATATATTTT.